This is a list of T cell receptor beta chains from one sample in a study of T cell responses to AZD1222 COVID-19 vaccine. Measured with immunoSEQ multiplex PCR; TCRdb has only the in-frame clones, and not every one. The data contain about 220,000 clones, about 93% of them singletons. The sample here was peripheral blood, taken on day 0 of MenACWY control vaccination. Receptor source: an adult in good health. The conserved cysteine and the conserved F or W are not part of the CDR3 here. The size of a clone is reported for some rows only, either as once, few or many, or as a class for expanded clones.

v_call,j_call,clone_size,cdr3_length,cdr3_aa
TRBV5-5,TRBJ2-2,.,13,ASSTGQKNTGELF
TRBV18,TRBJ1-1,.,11,ASSQDRNTEAF
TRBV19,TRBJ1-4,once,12,ASIGQGEGEGLF
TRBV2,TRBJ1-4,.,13,ASSEAGVNNEKLF
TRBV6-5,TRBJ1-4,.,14,ASSYSSAPVGEKLF
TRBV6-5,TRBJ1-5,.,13,ASALARSSNQPQH
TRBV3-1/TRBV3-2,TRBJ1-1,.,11,ASSQDLVTEAF
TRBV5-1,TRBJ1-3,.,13,ASSLEPGAGNTIY
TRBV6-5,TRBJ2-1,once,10,ASSYSGSEQF
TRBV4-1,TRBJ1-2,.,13,ASSQGLGTGDGYT
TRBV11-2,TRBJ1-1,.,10,ASSLDRDEAF
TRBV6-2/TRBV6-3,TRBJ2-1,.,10,ASSRLNNEQF
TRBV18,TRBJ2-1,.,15,ASSPPGLAGGYNEQF
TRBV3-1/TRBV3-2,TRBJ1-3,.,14,ASSQILSSSGNTIY